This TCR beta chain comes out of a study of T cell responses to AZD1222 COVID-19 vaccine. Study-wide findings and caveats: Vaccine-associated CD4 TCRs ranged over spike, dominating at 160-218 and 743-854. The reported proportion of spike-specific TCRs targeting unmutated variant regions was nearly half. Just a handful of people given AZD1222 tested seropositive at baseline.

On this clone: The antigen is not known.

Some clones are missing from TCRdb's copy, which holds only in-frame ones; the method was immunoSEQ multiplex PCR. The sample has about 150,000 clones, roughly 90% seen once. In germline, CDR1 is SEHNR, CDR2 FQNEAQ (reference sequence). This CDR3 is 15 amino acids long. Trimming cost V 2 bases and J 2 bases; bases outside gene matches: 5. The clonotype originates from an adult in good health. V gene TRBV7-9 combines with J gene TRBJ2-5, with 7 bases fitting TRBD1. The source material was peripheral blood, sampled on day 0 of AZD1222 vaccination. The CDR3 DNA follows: TGTGCCAGCAGCTTACTCGGGACAGCACAAGAGACCCAGTACTTC. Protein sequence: CASSLLGTAQETQYF.